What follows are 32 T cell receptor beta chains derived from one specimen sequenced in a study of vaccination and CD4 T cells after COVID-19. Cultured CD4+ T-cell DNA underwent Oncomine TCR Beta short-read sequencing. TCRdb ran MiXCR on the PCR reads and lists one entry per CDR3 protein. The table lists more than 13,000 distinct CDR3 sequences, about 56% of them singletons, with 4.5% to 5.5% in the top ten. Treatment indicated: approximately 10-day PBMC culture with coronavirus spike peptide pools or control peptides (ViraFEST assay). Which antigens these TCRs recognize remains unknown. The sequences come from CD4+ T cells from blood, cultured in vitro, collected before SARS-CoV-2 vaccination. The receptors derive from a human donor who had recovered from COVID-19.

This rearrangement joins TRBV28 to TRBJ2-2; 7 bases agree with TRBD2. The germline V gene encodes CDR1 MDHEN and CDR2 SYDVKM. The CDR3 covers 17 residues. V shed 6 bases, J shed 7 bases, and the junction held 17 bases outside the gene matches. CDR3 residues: CASSPPREVTTGGELFF. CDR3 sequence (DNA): TGTGCCAGCAGCCCCCCCCGGGAGGTCACCACGGGCGGGGAGCTGTTTTTT.

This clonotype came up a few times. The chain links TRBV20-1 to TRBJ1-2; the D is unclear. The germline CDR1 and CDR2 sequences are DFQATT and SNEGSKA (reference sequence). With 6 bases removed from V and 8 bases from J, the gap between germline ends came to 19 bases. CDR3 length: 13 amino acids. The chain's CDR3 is CSANEAGRPGYTF. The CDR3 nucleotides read TGCAGTGCCAACGAGGCCGGTCGGCCCGGCTACACCTTC.

CDR3 region: CAAMDAYEQYF. CDR3 DNA sequence: TGTGCCGCCATGGACGCCTACGAGCAGTACTTC. The V and J genes are TRBV10-3 and TRBJ2-7; D ambiguous. Germline V lookup: CDR1 ENHRY, CDR2 SYGVKD. The CDR3 consists of 11 residues. Between the trimmed V and J ends, which lost 11 bases and 2 bases, there was a span of 10 bases.

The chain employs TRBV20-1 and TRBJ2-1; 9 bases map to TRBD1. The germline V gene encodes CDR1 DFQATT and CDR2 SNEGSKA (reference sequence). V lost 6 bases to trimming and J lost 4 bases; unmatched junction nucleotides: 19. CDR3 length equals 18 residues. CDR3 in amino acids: CSAWTGAAAGLQYNEQFF. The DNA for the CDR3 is TGCAGTGCCTGGACAGGGGCAGCAGCGGGACTCCAGTACAATGAGCAGTTCTTC.

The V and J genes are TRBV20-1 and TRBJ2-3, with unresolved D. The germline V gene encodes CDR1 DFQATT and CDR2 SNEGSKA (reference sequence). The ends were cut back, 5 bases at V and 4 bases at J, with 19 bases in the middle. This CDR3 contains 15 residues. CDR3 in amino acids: CSAYIDSFGADTQYF. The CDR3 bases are TGCAGTGCTTATATAGACTCCTTCGGCGCAGATACGCAGTATTTT.

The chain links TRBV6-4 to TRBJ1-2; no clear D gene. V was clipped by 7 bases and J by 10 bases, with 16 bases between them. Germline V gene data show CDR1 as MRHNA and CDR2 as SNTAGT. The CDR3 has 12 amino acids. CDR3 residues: CASTSDGSHYTF. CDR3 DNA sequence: TGTGCCAGCACCTCGGACGGTTCCCACTACACCTTC.

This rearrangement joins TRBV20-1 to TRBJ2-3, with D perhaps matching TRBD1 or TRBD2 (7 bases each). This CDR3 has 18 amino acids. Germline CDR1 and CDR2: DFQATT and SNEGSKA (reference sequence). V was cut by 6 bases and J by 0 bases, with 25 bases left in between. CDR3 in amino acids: CSAPTRGEGTASTDTQYF. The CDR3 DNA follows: TGCAGTGCCCCGACGAGGGGGGAGGGGACAGCTAGCACAGATACGCAGTATTTT.

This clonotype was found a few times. The CDR3 DNA follows: TGCAGTGCTAGAGACCTCAGACCCACTTCACCCCTCCACTTT. The encoded protein is CSARDLRPTSPLHF. The chain recombines TRBV20-1 with TRBJ1-6; D is unresolved. The CDR3 length is 14 residues. Deletions cut 0 bases from V and 9 bases from J, with 12 bases between. Per the germline V gene, CDR1 is DFQATT and CDR2 is SNEGSKA (reference sequence).

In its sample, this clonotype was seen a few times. The CDR3 sequence: CARSLYNEQFF. Here the CDR3 DNA reads TGTGCCCGGTCGCTCTACAATGAGCAGTTCTTC. The chain links TRBV24-1 to TRBJ2-1; D is unresolved. The V gene lost 12 bases and the J gene lost 3 bases, with 8 bases spanning the gap. The CDR3 spans 11 residues. Germline V gene lookup returns CDR1 KGHDR and CDR2 SFDVKD.

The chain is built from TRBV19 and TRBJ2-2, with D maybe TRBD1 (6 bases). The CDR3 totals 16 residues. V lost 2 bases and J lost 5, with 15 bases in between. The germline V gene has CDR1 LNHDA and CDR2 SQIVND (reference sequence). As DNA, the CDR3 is TGTGCCAGTAGTATAAGCCAGGGGTGGGGGACCGGGGAGCTGTTTTTT. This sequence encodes CASSISQGWGTGELFF.

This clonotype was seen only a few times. CDR3 region: CASKRQGLGSPLHF. For the CDR3, the DNA is TGTGCCAGCAAGAGACAGGGCCTGGGTTCACCCCTCCACTTT. The J gene is TRBJ1-6, the V gene TRBV2, with 7 bases aligning to TRBD1. V gave up 7 bases and J gave up 9 bases; unmatched junction bases: 9. The V gene's germline CDR1 is SNHLY and CDR2 FYNNEI. CDR3 size: 14 residues.

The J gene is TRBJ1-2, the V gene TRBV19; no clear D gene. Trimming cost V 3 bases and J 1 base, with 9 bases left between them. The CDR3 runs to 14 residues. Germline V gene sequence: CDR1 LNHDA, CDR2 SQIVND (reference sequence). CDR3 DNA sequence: TGTGCCAGTAGTATCTCCGGGAATAACTATGGCTACACCTTC. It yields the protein CASSISGNNYGYTF.

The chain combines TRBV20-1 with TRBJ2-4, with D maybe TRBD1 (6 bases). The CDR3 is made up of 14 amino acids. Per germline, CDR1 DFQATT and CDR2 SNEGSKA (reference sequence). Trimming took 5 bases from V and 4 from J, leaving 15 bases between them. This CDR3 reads CSAVDSSDKNIQYF. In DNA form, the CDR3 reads TGCAGTGCTGTGGACAGTTCGGATAAAAACATTCAGTACTTC.

The CDR3 DNA sequence: TGTGCCAGCGACACGGCACAGGCTGTTCAGCCCCAGCATTTT. Translating it yields CASDTAQAVQPQHF. V usage is TRBV6-1 and J usage is TRBJ1-5, with D tentatively TRBD1 (5 bases). This CDR3 is 14 amino acids long. Germline assignment: CDR1 MNHNS and CDR2 SASEGT. V lost 8 bases and J 6 bases, leaving 17 bases between the germline ends.

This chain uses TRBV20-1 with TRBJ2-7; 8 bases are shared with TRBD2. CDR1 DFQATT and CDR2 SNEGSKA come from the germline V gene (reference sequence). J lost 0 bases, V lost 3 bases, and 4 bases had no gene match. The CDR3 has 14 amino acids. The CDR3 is CSARGGRLSYEQYF. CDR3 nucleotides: TGCAGTGCTAGGGGCGGGAGGCTCTCCTACGAGCAGTACTTC.

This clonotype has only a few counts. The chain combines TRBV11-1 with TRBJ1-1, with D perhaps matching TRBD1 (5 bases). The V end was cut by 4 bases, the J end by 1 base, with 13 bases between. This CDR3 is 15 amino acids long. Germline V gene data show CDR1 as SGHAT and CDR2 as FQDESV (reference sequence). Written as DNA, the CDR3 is TGTGCCAGCAGCTACGTCGGACACCGGAACACTGAAGCTTTCTTT. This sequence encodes CASSYVGHRNTEAFF.

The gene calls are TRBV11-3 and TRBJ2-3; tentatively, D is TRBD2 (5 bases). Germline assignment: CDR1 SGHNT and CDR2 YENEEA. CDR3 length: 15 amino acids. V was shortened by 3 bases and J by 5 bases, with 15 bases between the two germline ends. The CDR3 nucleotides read TGTGCCAGCAGCTTGGACGGAGGAATGGTAGATACGCAGTATTTT. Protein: CASSLDGGMVDTQYF.

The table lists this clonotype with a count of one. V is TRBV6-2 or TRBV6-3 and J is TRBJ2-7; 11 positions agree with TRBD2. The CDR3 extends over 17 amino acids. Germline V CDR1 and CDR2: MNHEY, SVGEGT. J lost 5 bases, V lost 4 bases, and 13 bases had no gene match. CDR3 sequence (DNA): TGTGCCAGCAGTTTAATACCCCTTAGCGGGAGGGCCAACGAGCAGTACTTC. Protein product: CASSLIPLSGRANEQYF.

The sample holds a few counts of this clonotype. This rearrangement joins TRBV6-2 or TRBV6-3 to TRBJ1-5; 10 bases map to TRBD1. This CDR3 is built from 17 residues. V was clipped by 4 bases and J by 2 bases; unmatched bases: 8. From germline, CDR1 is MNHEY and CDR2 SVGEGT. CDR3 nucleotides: TGTGCCAGCAGTTCTGGGACAGGGGACTCTCGCAATCAGCCCCAGCATTTT. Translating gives CASSSGTGDSRNQPQHF.

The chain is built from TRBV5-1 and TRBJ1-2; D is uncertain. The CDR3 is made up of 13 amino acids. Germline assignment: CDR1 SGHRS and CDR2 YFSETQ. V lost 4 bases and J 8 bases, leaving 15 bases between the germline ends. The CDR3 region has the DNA TGCGCCAGCAGCCCTTCAGGTGCTCGGGGCTACACCTTC. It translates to CASSPSGARGYTF.

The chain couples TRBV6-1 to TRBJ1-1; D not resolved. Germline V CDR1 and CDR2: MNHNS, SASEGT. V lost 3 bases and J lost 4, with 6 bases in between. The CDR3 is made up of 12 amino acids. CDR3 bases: TGTGCCAGCAGTGAGAAGTTCACTGAAGCTTTCTTT. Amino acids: CASSEKFTEAFF.

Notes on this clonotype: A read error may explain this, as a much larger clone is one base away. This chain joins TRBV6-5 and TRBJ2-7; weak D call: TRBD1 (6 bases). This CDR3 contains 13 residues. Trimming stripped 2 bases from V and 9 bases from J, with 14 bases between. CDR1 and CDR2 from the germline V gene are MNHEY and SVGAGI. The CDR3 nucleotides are TGTGCCAGCAGTTACACAACAGGGTCCGGGCAGTACTTC. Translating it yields CASSYTTGSGQYF.

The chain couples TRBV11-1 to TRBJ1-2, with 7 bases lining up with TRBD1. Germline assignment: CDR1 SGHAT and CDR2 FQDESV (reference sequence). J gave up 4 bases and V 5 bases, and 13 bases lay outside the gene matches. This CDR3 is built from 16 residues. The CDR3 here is CASSPFSMDRPYGYTF. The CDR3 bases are TGTGCCAGCAGCCCCTTTTCCATGGACAGGCCCTATGGCTACACCTTC.

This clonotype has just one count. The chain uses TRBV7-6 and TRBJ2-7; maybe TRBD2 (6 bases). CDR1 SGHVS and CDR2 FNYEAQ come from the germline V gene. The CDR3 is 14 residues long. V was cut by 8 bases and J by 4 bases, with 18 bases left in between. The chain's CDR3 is CASAGLKGGYEQYF. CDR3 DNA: TGTGCCAGCGCTGGACTAAAGGGCGGGTACGAGCAGTACTTC.

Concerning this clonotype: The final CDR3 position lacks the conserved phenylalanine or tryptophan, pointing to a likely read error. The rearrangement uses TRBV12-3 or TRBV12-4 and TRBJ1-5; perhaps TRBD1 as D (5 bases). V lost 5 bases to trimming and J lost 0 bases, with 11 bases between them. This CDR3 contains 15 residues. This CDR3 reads CASSHRDGSNQPQHS. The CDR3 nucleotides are TGTGCCAGCAGTCACCGGGACGGTAGCAATCAGCCCCAGCATTCT.

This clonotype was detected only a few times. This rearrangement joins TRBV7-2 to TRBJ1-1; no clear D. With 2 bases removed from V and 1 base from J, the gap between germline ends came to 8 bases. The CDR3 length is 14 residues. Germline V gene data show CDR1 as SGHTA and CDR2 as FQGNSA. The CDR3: CASSLSAPNTEAFF. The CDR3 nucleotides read TGTGCCAGCAGCTTATCGGCACCGAACACTGAAGCTTTCTTT. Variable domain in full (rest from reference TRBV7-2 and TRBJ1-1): GAGVSQSPSNKVTEKGKDVELRCDPISGHTALYWYRQSLGQGLEFLIYFQGNSAPDKSGLPSDRFSAERTGGSVSTLTIQRTQQEDSAVYLCASSLSAPNTEAFFGQGTRLTVV.

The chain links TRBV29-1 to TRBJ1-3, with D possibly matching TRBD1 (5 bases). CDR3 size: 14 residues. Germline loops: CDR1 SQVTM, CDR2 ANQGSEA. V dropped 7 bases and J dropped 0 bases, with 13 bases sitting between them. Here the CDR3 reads CSGLREGSGNTIYF. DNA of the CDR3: TGCAGCGGCCTCAGGGAGGGCTCTGGAAACACCATATATTTT.

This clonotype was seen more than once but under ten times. CDR3 nucleotides: TGTGCCAGCAGTTACTCGACACGAAATTCACCCCTCCACTTT. Its translation is CASSYSTRNSPLHF. This chain uses TRBV6-5 with TRBJ1-6; the D is unclear. This CDR3 has 14 residues. Trimming pared 0 bases from V and 7 bases from J, leaving 7 bases between. Germline CDR1 reads MNHEY; CDR2 reads SVGAGI.

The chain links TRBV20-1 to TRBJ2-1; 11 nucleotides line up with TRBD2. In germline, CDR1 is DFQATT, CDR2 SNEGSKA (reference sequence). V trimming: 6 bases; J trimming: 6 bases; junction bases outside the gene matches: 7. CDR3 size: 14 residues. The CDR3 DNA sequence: TGCAGTGCGGTTATAGCGGGAGGGCCCAATGAGCAGTTCTTC. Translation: CSAVIAGGPNEQFF.

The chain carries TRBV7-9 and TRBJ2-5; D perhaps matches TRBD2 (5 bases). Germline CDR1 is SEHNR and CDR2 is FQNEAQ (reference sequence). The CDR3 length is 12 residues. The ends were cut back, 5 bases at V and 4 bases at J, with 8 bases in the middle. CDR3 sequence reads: CASSVGGETQYF. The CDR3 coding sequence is TGTGCCAGCAGCGTCGGAGGAGAGACCCAGTACTTC.

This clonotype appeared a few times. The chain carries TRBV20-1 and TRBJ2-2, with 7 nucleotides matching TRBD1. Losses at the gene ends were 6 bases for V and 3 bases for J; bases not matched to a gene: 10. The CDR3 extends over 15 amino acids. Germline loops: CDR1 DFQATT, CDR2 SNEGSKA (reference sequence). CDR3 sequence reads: CSASRTGVYTGELFF. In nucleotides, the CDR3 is TGCAGTGCCTCGAGAACAGGGGTATACACCGGGGAGCTGTTTTTT.

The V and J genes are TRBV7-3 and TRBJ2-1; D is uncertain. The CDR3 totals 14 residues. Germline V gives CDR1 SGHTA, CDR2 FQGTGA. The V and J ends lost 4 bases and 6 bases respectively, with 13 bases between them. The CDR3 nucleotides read TGTGCCAGCAGCTCAATGGGAACCCGCAATGAGCAGTTCTTC. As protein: CASSSMGTRNEQFF.